The sequence of this TCR beta chain was determined in a study of CD8+ T cells in alopecia areata. This clone was detected only a few times. Sequencing used cDNA as its template, made by extracting RNA and reverse transcribing it. Produced via immunoSEQ multiplex PCR; TCRdb's table is partial and in-frame only. The repertoire consists of under 350,000 clones, with nearly 60% occurring once and the leading ten covering about 1.8%. This CDR3 has 15 residues. Germline V gives CDR1 SGHTA, CDR2 FQGNSA. After removal of 5 bases from V and 3 bases from J, the junction contained 8 bases not matched to a gene. Specified treatment: oral pan-JAK inhibitor, 5-10 mg twice daily.

The sequence was collected from a human donor with alopecia areata. Sequencing used CD4+ T cells sorted from blood, obtained at week 24, from a patient treated with tofacitinib. The chain combines TRBV7-2 with TRBJ2-3; 7 nucleotides agree with TRBD2. CDR3 protein: CASSPSGVGTDTQYF. CDR3 sequence (DNA): TGTGCCAGCAGCCCAAGCGGGGTGGGGACAGATACGCAGTATTTT.